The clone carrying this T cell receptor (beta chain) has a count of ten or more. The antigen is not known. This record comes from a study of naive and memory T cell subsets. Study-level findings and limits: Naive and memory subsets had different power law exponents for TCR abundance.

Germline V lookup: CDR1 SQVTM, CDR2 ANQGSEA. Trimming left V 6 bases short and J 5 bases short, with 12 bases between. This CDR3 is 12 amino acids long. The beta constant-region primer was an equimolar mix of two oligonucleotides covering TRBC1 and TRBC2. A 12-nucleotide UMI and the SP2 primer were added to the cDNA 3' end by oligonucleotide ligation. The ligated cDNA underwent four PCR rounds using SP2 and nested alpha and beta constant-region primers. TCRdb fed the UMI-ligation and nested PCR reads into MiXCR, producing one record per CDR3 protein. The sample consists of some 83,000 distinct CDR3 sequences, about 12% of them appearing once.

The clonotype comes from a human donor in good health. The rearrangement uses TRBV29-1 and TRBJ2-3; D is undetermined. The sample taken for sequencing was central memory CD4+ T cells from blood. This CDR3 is CSVIASGDTQYF. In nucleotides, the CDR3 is TGCAGCGTCATCGCATCGGGAGATACGCAGTATTTT.